This T cell receptor beta chain was obtained from a study of CD8+ T cells in alopecia areata. Sequencing relied on a cDNA template that was reverse transcribed from extracted RNA. Some clones are missing from TCRdb's copy, which holds only in-frame ones; the method was immunoSEQ multiplex PCR. The table shows under 150,000 clones, with around 50% occurring only once. The V and J ends lost 5 bases and 4 bases respectively, with 14 bases between them. Germline loops: CDR1 SQVTM, CDR2 ANQGSEA. The length of the CDR3 is 13 residues. Sorting of CD4+ and CD8+ T cells was performed on PBMCs. The origin of this receptor is a human donor with alopecia areata. The rearrangement links TRBV29-1 to TRBJ1-2; D gene uncertain. Sequencing was done on a sample of NKG2D-low CD8+ T cells sorted from blood. The CDR3 sequence is CSVPPTLPYGYTF. The CDR3 bases are TGCAGCGTTCCGCCGACTCTCCCCTATGGCTACACCTTC. Full variable domain (outside the CDR3, taken from reference TRBV29-1 and TRBJ1-2): SAVISQKPSRDICQRGTSLTIQCQVDSQVTMMFWYRQQPGQSLTLIATANQGSEATYESGFVIDKFPISRPNLTFSTLTVSNMSPEDSSIYLCSVPPTLPYGYTFGSGTRLTVV.